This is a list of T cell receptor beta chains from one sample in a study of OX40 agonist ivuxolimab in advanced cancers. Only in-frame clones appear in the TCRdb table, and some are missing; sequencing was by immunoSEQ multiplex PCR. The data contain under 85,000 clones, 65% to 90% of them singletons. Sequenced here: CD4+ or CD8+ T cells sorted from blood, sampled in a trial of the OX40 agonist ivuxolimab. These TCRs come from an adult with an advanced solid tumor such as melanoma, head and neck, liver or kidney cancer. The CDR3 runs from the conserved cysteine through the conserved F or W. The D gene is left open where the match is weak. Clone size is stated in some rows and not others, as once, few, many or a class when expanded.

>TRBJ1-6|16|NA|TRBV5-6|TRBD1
CASSFETGTGNSPLHF
TGTGCCAGCAGCTTTGAAACCGGGACAGGAAATTCACCCCTCCACTTT
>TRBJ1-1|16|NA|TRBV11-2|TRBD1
CASSSLKGATNTEAFF
TGTGCCAGCAGCTCCCTTAAGGGGGCTACGAACACTGAAGCTTTCTTT
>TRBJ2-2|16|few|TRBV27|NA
CASSLGGTVNTGELFF
TGTGCCAGCAGTTTAGGGGGAACAGTGAACACCGGGGAGCTGTTTTTT
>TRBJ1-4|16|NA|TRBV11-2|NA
CASSLPFRGLQEKLFF
TGTGCCAGCAGCCTCCCCTTCCGCGGTCTCCAGGAAAAACTGTTTTTT
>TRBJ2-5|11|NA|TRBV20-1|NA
CSASKGETQYF
TGCAGTGCTAGTAAGGGAGAGACCCAGTACTTC
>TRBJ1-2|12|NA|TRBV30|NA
CAWARVYYGYTF
TGTGCCTGGGCCAGGGTTTACTATGGCTACACCTTC
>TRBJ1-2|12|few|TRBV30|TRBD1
CAWSWTGGGYTF
TGTGCCTGGAGTTGGACAGGGGGAGGCTACACCTTC
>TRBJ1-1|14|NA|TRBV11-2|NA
CASSLGTFGTEAFF
TGTGCCAGCAGCTTAGGGACCTTTGGGACTGAAGCTTTCTTT
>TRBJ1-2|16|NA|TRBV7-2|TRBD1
CASSSLGQGNNYGYTF
TGTGCCAGCAGCTCATTAGGACAGGGGAATAACTATGGCTACACCTTC
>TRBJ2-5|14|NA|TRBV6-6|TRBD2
CASSGTSGGETQYF
TGTGCCAGCAGTGGGACTAGCGGGGGGGAGACCCAGTACTTC
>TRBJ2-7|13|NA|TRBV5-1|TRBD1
CASSLQGANEQYF
TGCGCCAGCAGCTTACAGGGGGCGAACGAGCAGTACTTC
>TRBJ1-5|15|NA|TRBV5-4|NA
CASSQEVTSNQPQHF
TGCGCCAGCAGCCAAGAGGTTACGAGTAATCAGCCCCAGCATTTT
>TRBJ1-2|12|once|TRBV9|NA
CASSAANYGYTF
TGTGCCAGCAGCGCTGCTAACTATGGCTACACCTTC
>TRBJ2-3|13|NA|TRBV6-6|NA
CASGNDSPDTQYF
TGTGCCAGCGGAAATGACTCACCAGATACGCAGTATTTT
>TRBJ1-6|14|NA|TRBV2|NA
CASSGGPALSPLHF
TGTGCCAGCAGCGGGGGCCCGGCGCTTTCACCCCTCCACTTT
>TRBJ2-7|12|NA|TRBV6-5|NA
CASRSGAREQYF
TGTGCCAGCAGGAGCGGAGCTCGGGAGCAGTACTTC
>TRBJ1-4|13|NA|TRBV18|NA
CASSFAVAEKLFF
TGTGCCAGTTCTTTCGCGGTCGCGGAAAAACTGTTTTTT
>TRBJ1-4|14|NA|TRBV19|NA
CASSMGRTNEKLFF
TGTGCCAGTAGTATGGGTAGAACTAATGAAAAACTGTTTTTT
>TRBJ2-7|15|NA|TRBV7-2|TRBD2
CASSLGLAGVHEQYF
TGTGCCAGCAGCTTGGGACTAGCGGGAGTTCACGAGCAGTACTTC
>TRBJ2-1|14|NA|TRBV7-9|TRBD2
CASSRTSGIGEQFF
TGTGCCAGCAGCCGGACTAGCGGGATAGGTGAGCAGTTCTTC
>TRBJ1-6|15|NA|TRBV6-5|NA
CASSYGFQGRSPLHF
TGTGCCAGCAGTTACGGCTTTCAGGGGAGATCACCCCTCCACTTT
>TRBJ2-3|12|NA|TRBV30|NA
CAWSVGTYTQYF
TGTGCCTGGAGTGTAGGGACCTATACGCAGTATTTT
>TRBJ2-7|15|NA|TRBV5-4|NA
CASSSQGSLSYEQYF
TGTGCCAGCAGCTCTCAGGGGTCTCTCTCCTACGAGCAGTACTTC
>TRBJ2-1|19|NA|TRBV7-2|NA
CASSLVKGAKLRMNNEQFF
TGTGCCAGCAGCTTAGTAAAAGGGGCCAAGTTGAGGATGAACAATGAGCAGTTCTTC
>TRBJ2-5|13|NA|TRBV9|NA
CASSVGHVETQYF
TGTGCCAGCAGCGTAGGACACGTCGAGACCCAGTACTTC
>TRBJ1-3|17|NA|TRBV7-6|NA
CASSLLIGRTPGNTIYF
TGTGCCAGCAGCTTATTAATAGGTCGGACACCTGGAAACACCATATATTTT
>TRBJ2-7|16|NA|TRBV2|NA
CASSEAGGTAPHEQYF
TGTGCCAGCAGTGAAGCGGGGGGGACAGCACCCCACGAGCAGTACTTC
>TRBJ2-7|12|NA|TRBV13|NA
CASSLVYYEQYF
TGTGCCAGCAGCTTAGTTTACTACGAGCAGTACTTC
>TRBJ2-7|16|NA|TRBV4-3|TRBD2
CASSQAAEGLAYEQYF
TGCGCCAGCAGCCAAGCCGCCGAGGGACTAGCCTACGAGCAGTACTTC
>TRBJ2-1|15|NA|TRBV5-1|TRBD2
CASSFRLAGGGEQFF
TGCGCCAGCAGCTTCCGACTAGCGGGGGGAGGAGAGCAGTTCTTC
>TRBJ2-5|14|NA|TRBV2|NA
CASTVGGTYETQYF
TGTGCCAGCACGGTCGGAGGGACGTACGAGACCCAGTACTTC
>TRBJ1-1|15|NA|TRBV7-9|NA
CASSQRGAGNTEAFF
TGTGCCAGCAGCCAACGGGGGGCGGGGAACACTGAAGCTTTCTTT
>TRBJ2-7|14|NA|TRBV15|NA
CATSPRKSSYEQYF
TGTGCCACCAGCCCCCGGAAGAGCTCCTACGAGCAGTACTTC
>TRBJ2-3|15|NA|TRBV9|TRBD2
CASSLTSAITDTQYF
TGTGCCAGCAGCCTAACTAGCGCCATCACAGATACGCAGTATTTT
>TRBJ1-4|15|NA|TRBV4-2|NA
CASSQDLVTEEKLFF
TGTGCCAGCAGCCAAGATCTTGTTACAGAAGAAAAACTGTTTTTT
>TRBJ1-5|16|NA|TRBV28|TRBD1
CASSFSAGQGSQPQHF
TGTGCCAGCAGTTTTTCCGCAGGACAGGGCAGTCAGCCCCAGCATTTT
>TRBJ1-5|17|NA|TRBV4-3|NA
CASSQSPNPLSNQPQHF
TGCGCCAGCAGCCAATCCCCGAACCCCCTTAGCAATCAGCCCCAGCATTTT
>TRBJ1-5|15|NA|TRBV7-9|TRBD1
CASSPGQGAMQPQHF
TGTGCCAGCAGCCCAGGACAGGGGGCTATGCAGCCCCAGCATTTT
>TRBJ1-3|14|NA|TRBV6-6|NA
CASSYSGRGNTIYF
TGTGCCAGCAGTTACTCAGGCAGGGGAAACACCATATATTTT
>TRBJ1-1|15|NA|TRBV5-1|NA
CASSLEDRPNTEAFF
TGCGCCAGCAGCTTGGAGGACCGTCCGAACACTGAAGCTTTCTTT
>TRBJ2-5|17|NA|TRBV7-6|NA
CASSPRSGGYLQETQYF
TGTGCCAGCAGCCCGAGGTCAGGGGGGTACTTACAAGAGACCCAGTACTTC
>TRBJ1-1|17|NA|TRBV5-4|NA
CASSIPGRARMNTEAFF
TGTGCCAGCAGCATCCCCGGGAGGGCTCGCATGAACACTGAAGCTTTCTTT
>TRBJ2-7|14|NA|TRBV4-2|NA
CASSQDAGSYEQYF
TGTGCCAGCAGCCAAGACGCCGGATCCTACGAGCAGTACTTC
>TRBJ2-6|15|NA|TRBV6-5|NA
CASTTQGSGANVLTF
TGTGCCAGCACCACACAGGGTTCCGGGGCCAACGTCCTGACTTTC
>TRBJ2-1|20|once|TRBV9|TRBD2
CASSVEGWRGTLSSYNEQFF
TGTGCCAGCAGCGTAGAAGGTTGGCGGGGGACCTTAAGCTCCTACAATGAGCAGTTCTTC
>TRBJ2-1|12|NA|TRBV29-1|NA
CSVGRRGFEQFF
TGCAGCGTGGGCCGGAGGGGGTTCGAGCAGTTCTTC
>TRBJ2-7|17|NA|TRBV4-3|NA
CASSRVGRGSGANEQYF
TGCGCCAGCAGCCGGGTGGGGCGGGGATCGGGTGCTAACGAGCAGTACTTC
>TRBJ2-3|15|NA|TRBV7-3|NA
CASSLGLTYTDTQYF
TGTGCCAGCAGCTTAGGTCTGACATACACAGATACGCAGTATTTT
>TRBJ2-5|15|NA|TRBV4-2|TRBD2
CASSQETSGQETQYF
TGTGCCAGCAGCCAAGAGACTAGCGGACAAGAGACCCAGTACTTC